This entry features one T cell receptor beta chain sequence. Its target is not known. At the Johns Hopkins FTIC core, DNA taken from cultured CD4+ T cells was sequenced by way of the Oncomine TCR Beta short-read assay. MiXCR, run by TCRdb on the PCR reads, gives a single entry per CDR3 protein. The sample has 9,500 to 15,000 distinct CDR3 sequences, roughly half seen once; the top ten hold about 18%. These data are taken from a study of vaccination and CD4 T cells after COVID-19. As for the study in general: The makeup of the convalescents was six males and four females, two of them Hispanic.

Noted treatment: approximately nine-day PBMC culture with coronavirus spike peptide pools or control peptides (ViraFEST assay). Between the trimmed V and J ends, which lost 3 bases and 1 base, there was a span of 12 bases. Looked up from germline, CDR1 is DFQATT and CDR2 is SNEGSKA (reference sequence). This CDR3 has 14 amino acids. This TCR came from a human donor with COVID-19. The chain has TRBV20-1 and TRBJ2-5; no clear D. Sequenced here: cultured CD4+ T cells from blood, sampled after SARS-CoV-2 vaccination. This CDR3 reads CSASQSVGQETQYF. The CDR3 DNA reads as TGCAGTGCTAGCCAGTCTGTCGGCCAAGAGACCCAGTACTTC.